This T cell receptor (beta chain) originates from a study of cytotoxic CD8 clonotypes in ibrutinib-treated CLL. Findings and caveats of the study: Baseline levels were approached again at progression, after clonality had risen at ibrutinib response.

Worth noting for this clone: What it binds is not known.

Genomic DNA in a quantity of about 2.1 micrograms was derived from cryopreserved PBMCs for TCR beta libraries. The CDR3 length is 13 residues. Trimming took 3 bases from V and 5 from J, leaving 7 bases between them. Looked up from germline, CDR1 is MNHEY and CDR2 is SMNVEV (reference sequence). Only in-frame clones appear in the TCRdb table, and some are missing; sequencing was by immunoSEQ multiplex PCR. The sample includes some 81,000 clones, around 79% seen only once; the top ten take approximately 5.1%. The clonotype was recovered from a human donor with chronic lymphocytic leukemia. This chain connects TRBV27 to TRBJ2-2, with D uncertain. Sequenced here: PBMCs, sampled after 12 months of ibrutinib treatment. This chain's CDR3 is CASSFWGTGELFF. For the CDR3, the DNA is TGTGCCAGCAGTTTTTGGGGTACCGGGGAGCTGTTTTTT.